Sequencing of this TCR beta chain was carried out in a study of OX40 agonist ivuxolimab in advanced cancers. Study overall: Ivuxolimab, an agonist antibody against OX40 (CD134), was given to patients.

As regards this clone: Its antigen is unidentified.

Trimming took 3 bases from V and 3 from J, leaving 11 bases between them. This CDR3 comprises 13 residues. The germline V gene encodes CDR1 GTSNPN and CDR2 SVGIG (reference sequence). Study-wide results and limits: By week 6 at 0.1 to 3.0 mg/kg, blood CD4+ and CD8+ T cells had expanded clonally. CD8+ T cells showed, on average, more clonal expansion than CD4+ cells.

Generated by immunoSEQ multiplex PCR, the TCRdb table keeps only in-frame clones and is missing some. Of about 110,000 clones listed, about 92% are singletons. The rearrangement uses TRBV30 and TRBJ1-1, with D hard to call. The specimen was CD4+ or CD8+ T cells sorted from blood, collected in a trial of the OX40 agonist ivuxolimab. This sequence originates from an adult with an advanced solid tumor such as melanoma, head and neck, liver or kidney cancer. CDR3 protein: CAWRNGVHTEAFF. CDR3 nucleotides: TGTGCCTGGAGAAACGGGGTCCACACTGAAGCTTTCTTT.